This T cell receptor beta chain derives from a study of T cells in Graves' hyperthyroidism and ophthalmopathy. Findings and limits, study-wide: Ophthalmopathy got predicted by the model a median roughly six months before its onset. A model built on 13 V-J features separated ophthalmopathy from stable hyperthyroidism.

Amplified TCR beta CDR3 regions came from RNA transcripts. The TCR CDR3 was amplified in a first-round RT-PCR using the HTBI primer set. A single record per CDR3 protein comes from TCRdb applying MiXCR to the multiplex PCR reads. This table holds under 500,000 distinct CDR3 sequences, more than 12% found once. Germline loops: CDR1 SNHLY, CDR2 FYNNEI. V lost 3 bases, J lost 0 bases, and 5 bases lay in between. The CDR3 runs to 13 residues. This clonotype was recorded at least ten times. Its antigen is as yet unknown. Lactation, pregnancy, other autoimmune disease or uncontrolled infection led to exclusion of patients.

The clonotype originates from a middle-aged man with Graves' ophthalmopathy. This chain connects TRBV2 to TRBJ2-5, with D perhaps matching TRBD2 (5 bases). Sequencing was done on a sample of blood. The CDR3 region has the DNA TGTGCCAGCAGTGACGGGAACCAAGAGACCCAGTACTTC. It yields the protein CASSDGNQETQYF.